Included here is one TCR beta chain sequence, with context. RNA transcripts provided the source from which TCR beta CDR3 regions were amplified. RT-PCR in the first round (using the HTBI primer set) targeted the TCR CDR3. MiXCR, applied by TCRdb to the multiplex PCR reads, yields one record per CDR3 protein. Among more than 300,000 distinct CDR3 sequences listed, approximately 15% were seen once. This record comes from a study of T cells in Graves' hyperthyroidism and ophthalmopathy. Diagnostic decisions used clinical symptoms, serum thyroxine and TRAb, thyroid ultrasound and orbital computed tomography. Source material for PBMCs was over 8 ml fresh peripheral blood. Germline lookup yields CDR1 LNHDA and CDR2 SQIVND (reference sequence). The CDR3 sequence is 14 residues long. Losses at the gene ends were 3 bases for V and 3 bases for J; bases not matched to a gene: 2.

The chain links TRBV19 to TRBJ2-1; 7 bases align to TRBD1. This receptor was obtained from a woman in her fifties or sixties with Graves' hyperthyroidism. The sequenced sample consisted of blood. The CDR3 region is CASSIRDSYNEQFF. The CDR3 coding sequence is TGTGCCAGTAGTATTCGGGACAGCTACAATGAGCAGTTCTTC. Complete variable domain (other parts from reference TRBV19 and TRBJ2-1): DGGITQSPKYLFRKEGQNVTLSCEQNLNHDAMYWYRQDPGQGLRLIYYSQIVNDFQKGDIAEGYSVSREKKESFPLTVTSAQKNPTAFYLCASSIRDSYNEQFFGPGTRLTVL.